Following are 18 T cell receptor beta chains from one sample sequenced in a study of shared clonotypes between healthy human individuals. Only in-frame clones appear in the TCRdb table, and some are missing; sequencing was by immunoSEQ multiplex PCR. The sample shows 500,000 to 650,000 clones, roughly 79% of them seen only once. Sequencing input: PBMCs. Source of these receptors: a woman in her 40s in good health. Some clones in this sample may be carry-over from other donors' samples.

This clone has only one observation. The chain carries TRBV5-8 and TRBJ2-3, with D perhaps matching TRBD2 (6 bases). Germline V gives CDR1 SGHTS, CDR2 YDEGEE. V lost 4 bases and J lost 9, with 15 bases in between. The CDR3 totals 13 residues. In DNA form, the CDR3 reads TGTGCCAGCAGCCCAGGCGGGGTCAGAACGCAGTATTTT. Translating it yields CASSPGGVRTQYF. The full variable domain, completed using reference TRBV5-8 and TRBJ2-3, is EAGVTQSPTHLIKTRGQQATLRCSPISGHTSVYWYQQALGLGLQFLLWYDEGEERNRGNFPPRFSGRQFPNYSSELNVNALELEDSALYLCASSPGGVRTQYFGPGTRLTVL.

Details on this clone: Other DNA sequences of this sample code for an identical CDR3. The genes are TRBV6-1 and TRBJ2-2; 9 nucleotides agree with TRBD1. Germline assignment: CDR1 MNHNS and CDR2 SASEGT. After removal of 3 bases from V and 5 bases from J, the junction contained 7 bases not matched to a gene. The CDR3 runs 16 residues. The CDR3 reads CASSEDRGRGTGELFF. In DNA form, the CDR3 reads TGTGCCAGCAGTGAGGACAGGGGAAGGGGTACCGGGGAGCTGTTTTTT.

The chain joins TRBV4-1 to TRBJ2-3; TRBD2 is a possible D gene (6 bases). Germline-derived CDR1 and CDR2 are MGHRA and YSYEKL. The CDR3 length is 17 residues. Trimming left V 6 bases short and J 3 bases short, with 22 bases between. This CDR3 reads CASREKTGAAKTDTQYF. As DNA, the CDR3 is TGCGCCAGCAGGGAGAAGACGGGAGCCGCTAAGACAGATACGCAGTATTTT.

About this clone: This clone may be a read error of a much larger clone one base away. The chain joins TRBV2 to TRBJ2-7, with D maybe TRBD2 (5 bases). CDR1 and CDR2 from the germline V gene are SNHLY and FYNNEI. The CDR3 loop spans 14 amino acids. Written as DNA, the CDR3 is TGTGCCAGCAGTGACGACTATGCTTCGGATGAGCAGCTCTTC. Amino acids: CASSDDYASDEQLF.

Many counts were recorded for this clone. The V gene is TRBV2, the J gene TRBJ2-3; 9 bases agree with TRBD2. With 8 bases clipped from V and 2 bases from J, the junction kept 8 bases outside the gene matches. The CDR3 length is 15 residues. CDR1 and CDR2 from the germline V gene are SNHLY and FYNNEI. CDR3 residues: CASREREATTDTQYF. Written as DNA, the CDR3 is TGTGCCAGCCGCGAGCGGGAGGCAACCACAGATACGCAGTATTTT.

Comments on this clone: Only one base separates this from a far larger clonotype, so it likely reflects a read error. The chain combines TRBV30 with TRBJ2-5; weak D call: TRBD1 (5 bases). The CDR3 covers 15 residues. Trimming cost V 0 bases and J 1 base, with 12 bases left between them. In germline, CDR1 is GTSNPN, CDR2 SVGIG (reference sequence). The CDR3 coding sequence is TGTGCCTGGAGTGTACTCGGACACAGCCAAGAGACCCAGTACTTC. Its protein product is CAWSVLGHSQETQYF.

A word on this clone: This same CDR3 is encoded by further DNA sequences in the sample. This chain links TRBV19 with TRBJ2-5, with D possibly TRBD1 on 7 matching bases. This CDR3 is built from 14 residues. Germline loops: CDR1 LNHDA, CDR2 SQIVND (reference sequence). V lost 1 base and J lost 4, with 10 bases in between. The CDR3: CASSIGQGGETQYF. In DNA, the CDR3 is TGTGCCAGTAGTATAGGACAGGGAGGAGAGACCCAGTACTTC.

This clone is a singleton in its sample. The CDR3 loop reads CASSFAPSVSTGELFF. For the CDR3, the DNA is TGTGCCAGCAGCTTTGCCCCGTCCGTTAGCACCGGGGAGCTGTTTTTT. J is TRBJ2-2 and V is TRBV13; no clear D. With 3 bases removed from V and 4 bases from J, the gap between germline ends came to 15 bases. The CDR3 sequence is 16 residues long. Germline values: CDR1 PRHDT, CDR2 FYEKMQ (reference sequence).

Only a few counts were recorded for this clone. The chain uses TRBV7-8 and TRBJ1-2, with 8 bases aligning to TRBD1. The V gene end was trimmed by 4 bases and the J gene end by 11 bases; junction bases not matched to a gene: 6. This CDR3 is built from 12 residues. Germline CDR1 and CDR2: SGHVS and FQNEAQ. The CDR3 DNA is TGTGCCAGCAGCTCGGAGGGACAGGTTTACACCTTC. Protein sequence: CASSSEGQVYTF.

V usage is TRBV6-6 and J usage is TRBJ2-7; TRBD1 agrees at 7 bases. V gave up 3 bases and J gave up 5 bases; unmatched junction bases: 4. Per germline, CDR1 MNHNY and CDR2 SVGAGI (reference sequence). The CDR3 runs to 13 residues. The CDR3 region is CASSYFTGDEQYF. The CDR3 DNA is TGTGCCAGCAGTTATTTTACAGGGGACGAGCAGTACTTC.

The chain is built from TRBV29-1 and TRBJ2-3; the match to TRBD2 covers 11 bases. The CDR3 has 15 residues. With V trimmed by 1 base and J by 4 bases, 4 bases remained unmatched. Germline assignment: CDR1 SQVTM and CDR2 ANQGSEA. CDR3 in DNA: TGCAGCGTTGAAGTTAGCGGGAGGGCCCCAGATACGCAGTATTTT. The encoded protein is CSVEVSGRAPDTQYF.

The chain couples TRBV12-5 to TRBJ2-1; D is unclear. This CDR3 comprises 14 residues. Germline CDR1 is LGHNT and CDR2 is FRNRAP. Trimming shortened V by 1 base and J by 9 bases, and 13 bases separated the two germline ends. CDR3: CASGLGGPEREQFF. CDR3 nucleotides: TGTGCTAGTGGTTTGGGAGGACCTGAACGTGAGCAGTTCTTC.

This sequence joins TRBV5-1 and TRBJ2-3, with 7 bases lining up with TRBD2. Germline lookup yields CDR1 SGHRS and CDR2 YFSETQ. V gave up 4 bases and J gave up 4 bases; unmatched junction bases: 12. The CDR3 loop spans 16 amino acids. The CDR3: CASSPRAGVGADTQYF. Written as DNA, the CDR3 is TGCGCCAGCAGCCCTCGTGCGGGAGTAGGAGCAGATACGCAGTATTTT.

This clone was seen only a few times. The V gene is TRBV6-4, the J gene TRBJ2-1; D assignment may be TRBD1 or TRBD2 (7 bases each). V lost 6 bases and J lost 8, with 17 bases in between. CDR3 length: 14 amino acids. From germline, CDR1 is MRHNA and CDR2 SNTAGT. CDR3 sequence: CASRAGDSSHEQFF. The CDR3 DNA sequence: TGTGCCAGCAGGGCGGGGGACAGTTCCCATGAGCAGTTCTTC.

This clone was seen a few times. This chain links TRBV6-1 with TRBJ1-1; D unclear. The CDR3 loop spans 12 amino acids. V was clipped by 6 bases and J by 11 bases, with 16 bases between them. From germline, CDR1 is MNHNS and CDR2 SASEGT. CDR3 residues: CASRVTLPGAFF. The CDR3 region has the DNA TGTGCCAGCAGGGTGACCCTACCTGGGGCTTTCTTT.

A note on this clone: This may arise from a read error, as a much more abundant clone is one base away. The J gene is TRBJ1-5, the V gene TRBV10-3; possibly TRBD1 for D (5 bases). CDR3 size: 16 residues. Germline V gene lookup returns CDR1 ENHRY and CDR2 SYGVKD. This CDR3 reads CAISESPGRSNQPHHF. The DNA of the CDR3 is TGTGCCATCAGTGAGTCCCCGGGACGGAGCAATCAGCCCCATCATTTT.

With regard to this clone: Other DNA sequences within the sample encode an identical CDR3. The chain employs TRBV11-2 and TRBJ1-1, with D possibly being TRBD1 (5 bases). V dropped 3 bases and J dropped 5 bases, with 7 bases sitting between them. This CDR3 spans 12 amino acids. The germline gives CDR1 SGHAT, CDR2 FQNNGV. The CDR3 sequence: CASSFGGTEAFF. CDR3 DNA: TGTGCCAGCAGCTTCGGGGGGACTGAAGCTTTCTTT.

V and J are TRBV7-8 and TRBJ1-5; D uncertain. Trimming shortened V by 6 bases and J by 4 bases, and 13 bases separated the two germline ends. The CDR3 loop spans 14 amino acids. Germline V gene lookup returns CDR1 SGHVS and CDR2 FQNEAQ. This CDR3 is CASSPDNANQPQHF. CDR3 in DNA: TGTGCCAGCAGTCCCGACAACGCTAATCAGCCCCAGCATTTT.